One and the same sample provided the 8 T cell receptor beta chains below, sequenced in a study of T cell responses to AZD1222 COVID-19 vaccine. Measured with immunoSEQ multiplex PCR; TCRdb has only the in-frame clones, and not every one. In the table there are some 130,000 clones, 90% of which are singletons. Source: peripheral blood, taken on day 0 of AZD1222 vaccination. These receptors were taken from an adult in good health.

This clone turned up a few times. The chain carries TRBV6-5 and TRBJ1-6; 9 bases match TRBD1. CDR3 length: 15 amino acids. V was pared by 4 bases and J by 9 bases, with 7 bases of the junction left unmatched. CDR1 and CDR2 from the germline V gene are MNHEY and SVGAGI. CDR3 sequence reads: CASSSRTGEGSPLHF. CDR3 coding DNA: TGTGCCAGCAGTTCGCGGACAGGGGAAGGTTCACCCCTCCACTTT.

This chain uses TRBV27 with TRBJ1-2; D gene ambiguous. The germline V gene encodes CDR1 MNHEY and CDR2 SMNVEV (reference sequence). With 2 bases removed from V and 3 bases from J, the gap between germline ends came to 7 bases. The CDR3 is 13 residues long. Here the CDR3 reads CASSLATDYGYTF. The CDR3 coding sequence is TGTGCCAGCAGTTTAGCTACAGACTATGGCTACACCTTC.

The genes are TRBV5-1 and TRBJ2-7; 8 bases map to TRBD1. V shed 1 base and J 2 bases; nucleotides not matched to a gene: 14. The germline V gene encodes CDR1 SGHRS and CDR2 YFSETQ. The length of the CDR3 is 18 residues. CDR3 DNA: TGCGCCAGCAGCTTGACGGGTATCGGAGGACAGGGTGCCTACGAGCAGTACTTC. Translation: CASSLTGIGGQGAYEQYF.

The chain joins TRBV18 to TRBJ1-5, with 7 bases matching TRBD1. The CDR3 sequence is 15 residues long. The ends lost 3 bases at V and 4 bases at J; junction bases unmatched: 6. CDR1 and CDR2 (germline): KGHSH, LQKENI. In DNA form, the CDR3 reads TGTGCCAGCTCACCTCAAAGGGGGCCTAATCAGCCCCAGCATTTT. It codes for CASSPQRGPNQPQHF.

The rearrangement joins TRBV5-1 to TRBJ2-1; D possibly corresponds to TRBD1 (6 bases). Between the trimmed V and J ends, which lost 0 bases and 6 bases, there was a span of 19 bases. CDR1 SGHRS and CDR2 YFSETQ come from the germline V gene. The CDR3 covers 17 residues. Written as DNA, the CDR3 is TGCGCCAGCAGCTTGGTAACAGGACAGCGAACCTTCAATGAGCAGTTCTTC. Protein product: CASSLVTGQRTFNEQFF.

The chain has TRBV4-3 and TRBJ1-1, with TRBD1 as a possible D gene (5 bases). Trimming shortened V by 0 bases and J by 0 bases, and 8 bases separated the two germline ends. The length of the CDR3 is 15 residues. Germline CDR1 reads LGHNA; CDR2 reads YSLEER. CDR3 residues: CASSQDRQMNTEAFF. In DNA form, the CDR3 reads TGCGCCAGCAGCCAAGATCGACAGATGAACACTGAAGCTTTCTTT.

The genes are TRBV19 and TRBJ1-4; D is possibly TRBD1 (5 bases). Germline V gene lookup returns CDR1 LNHDA and CDR2 SQIVND (reference sequence). The CDR3 covers 14 residues. V dropped 8 bases and J dropped 1 base, with 11 bases sitting between them. In DNA form, the CDR3 reads TGTGCCAGTTGCGGGGGGGGAACTAATGAAAAACTGTTTTTT. This gives the protein CASCGGGTNEKLFF.

This chain joins TRBV2 and TRBJ1-1; the D is unclear. The CDR3 spans 15 residues. Trimming pared 8 bases from V and 1 base from J, leaving 17 bases between. Germline V gene lookup returns CDR1 SNHLY and CDR2 FYNNEI. Written as DNA, the CDR3 is TGTGCCAGCCGGGCGAGAGGAGGTGGGAACACTGAAGCTTTCTTT. This sequence encodes CASRARGGGNTEAFF.